This TCR beta chain was observed in a study of shared clonotypes between healthy human individuals. Genomic DNA belonging to each subset was distributed in equal measure over several immunoSEQ plates. Ten immunoSEQ deep assay plates were used by the authors to sequence unsorted PBMC DNA. Methods used by the authors: Filtering differed for immunoSEQ, which gave only junction sequences without quality scores. Produced via immunoSEQ multiplex PCR; TCRdb's table is partial and in-frame only. From that table come the V and J calls and clone size; the DNA was used to work out D and trimming. Of about 510,000 clones listed, about three quarters are singletons. Germline V gene sequence: CDR1 MNHEY, CDR2 SVGAGI. V shed 5 bases and J shed 9 bases, with 14 bases lying between them. The CDR3 loop spans 14 amino acids.

Input material: PBMCs. The receptor was isolated from a woman in her 40s in good health. Some clones in this sample may be carry-over from other donors' samples. The chain combines TRBV6-5 with TRBJ1-6, with a tentative D call TRBD1 (5 bases). The CDR3 region has the DNA TGTGCCAGCAGTAATTCAGGGTGGTTTTCACCCCTCCACTTT. Translating it yields CASSNSGWFSPLHF.